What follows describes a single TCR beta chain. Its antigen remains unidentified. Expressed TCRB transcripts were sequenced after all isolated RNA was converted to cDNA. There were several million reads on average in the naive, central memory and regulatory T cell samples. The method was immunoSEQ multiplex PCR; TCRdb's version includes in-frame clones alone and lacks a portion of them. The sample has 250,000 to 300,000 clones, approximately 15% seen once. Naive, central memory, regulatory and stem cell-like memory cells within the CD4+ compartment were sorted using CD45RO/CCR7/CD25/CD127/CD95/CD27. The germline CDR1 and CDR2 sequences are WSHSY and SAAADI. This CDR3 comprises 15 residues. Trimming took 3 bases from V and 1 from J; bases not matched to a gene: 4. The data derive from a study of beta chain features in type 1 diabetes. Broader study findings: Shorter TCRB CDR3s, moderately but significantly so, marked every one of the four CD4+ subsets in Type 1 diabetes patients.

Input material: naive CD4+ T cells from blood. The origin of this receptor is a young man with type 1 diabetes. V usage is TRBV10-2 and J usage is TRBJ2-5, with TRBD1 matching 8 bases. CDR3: CASSDRTGTQETQYF. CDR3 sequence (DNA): TGCGCCAGCAGTGACCGGACAGGGACCCAAGAGACCCAGTACTTC.